The 23 T cell receptor beta chains below all came from one sample that was sequenced in a study of T cells after yellow fever vaccination. TCRdb independently ran MiXCR on the 5' RACE reads; one entry per CDR3 protein. Here the sample spans a few hundred thousand distinct CDR3 sequences, 6.2% being singletons. Material: PBMCs, obtained 5 days after the yellow fever booster vaccination. The receptor source for this set is a man aged 30-40 years who received the YFV17D yellow fever vaccine.

Only one count was recorded for this clonotype. One junction end disagrees with the germline gene, perhaps due to a read error. The rearrangement uses TRBV18 and TRBJ2-7, with TRBD2 matching over 14 bases. This CDR3 is built from 15 residues. Germline values: CDR1 KGHSH, CDR2 LQKENI. This CDR3 is CASSLGTSGSHEHYF. The CDR3 coding sequence is TGTGCCAGCTCACTCGGGACTAGCGGGAGTCACGAGCACTACTTC.

This sequence joins TRBV5-6 and TRBJ1-1; D not certain. V shed 0 bases and J shed 0 bases, with 9 bases lying between them. The CDR3 spans 15 residues. Germline CDR1 SGHDT, CDR2 YYEEEE. CDR3 nucleotide sequence: TGTGCCAGCAGCTTGGCCGGGATCCTGAACACTGAAGCTTTCTTT. This encodes CASSLAGILNTEAFF.

This clonotype was seen only a few times. The chain has TRBV20-1 and TRBJ2-6, with TRBD2 as a possible D gene (5 bases). This CDR3 has 16 amino acids. Trimming shortened V by 6 bases and J by 3 bases, and 18 bases separated the two germline ends. The germline V gene encodes CDR1 DFQATT and CDR2 SNEGSKA (reference sequence). DNA for the CDR3: TGCAGTGCCAAGGACCGGGGAAGCTTTGGGGCCAACGTCCTGACTTTC. This gives the protein CSAKDRGSFGANVLTF.

This clonotype appeared many times. The chain recombines TRBV12-3 or TRBV12-4 with TRBJ2-3, with 11 positions matching TRBD2. Trimming cost V 5 bases and J 5 bases; bases outside gene matches: 3. The CDR3 runs 14 residues. CDR3: CASSLTSGRDTQYF. In DNA form, the CDR3 reads TGTGCCAGCAGTCTCACTAGCGGGAGAGATACGCAGTATTTT.

This clonotype was detected only a few times. The rearrangement uses TRBV3-1 and TRBJ1-5, with 8 bases fitting TRBD1. Per germline, CDR1 LGHDT and CDR2 YNNKEL (reference sequence). The CDR3 has 16 residues. Unmatched junction bases numbered 10, after V lost 3 bases and J lost 6 bases. CDR3 region: CASSHSTGGKFQPQHF. The CDR3 DNA reads as TGTGCCAGCAGCCATTCCACAGGGGGTAAGTTTCAGCCCCAGCATTTT.

This clonotype has only a few counts. This chain uses TRBV14 with TRBJ2-5; 8 bases map to TRBD1. The J segment lost 5 bases and the V segment lost 3 bases, leaving 8 bases of the junction unmatched. The CDR3 consists of 15 residues. Germline V lookup: CDR1 SGHDN, CDR2 FVKESK. DNA for the CDR3: TGTGCCAGCAGCCACCTGGGAAGACAGGGGGAGACCCAGTACTTC. Its protein is CASSHLGRQGETQYF.

This clonotype was counted a few times. The chain carries TRBV29-1 and TRBJ2-7, with TRBD1 identical over 9 bases. The trim removed 6 bases at V and 6 bases at J, leaving 12 bases unmatched. Germline V gives CDR1 SQVTM, CDR2 ANQGSEA. This CDR3 is 14 amino acids long. The DNA for the CDR3 is TGCAGCGTCGGGCCGACAGGGGGTTTAGGCGAGCAGTACTTC. Its translation is CSVGPTGGLGEQYF.

A word on this clonotype: Germline is not matched at one junction end, which may reflect a read error. The V and J genes are TRBV11-1 and TRBJ2-5; D is unclear. Germline-derived CDR1 and CDR2 are SGHAT and FQDESV (reference sequence). The CDR3 length is 14 residues. The CDR3 nucleotides are TGTGCCAGCGGCTTAGTCGTCGCGGTGGGGACCCAGTACTTC. Translation gives CASGLVVAVGTQYF.

This clonotype came up many times. The genes are TRBV29-1 and TRBJ2-5; 11 bases are a match to TRBD2. Trimming at V came to 7 bases and at J to 4 bases, leaving 2 bases not matched to a gene. The CDR3 has 12 amino acids. The germline V gene has CDR1 SQVTM and CDR2 ANQGSEA. This CDR3 is CSAGTSGETQYF. The DNA of the CDR3 is TGCAGCGCCGGGACTAGCGGAGAGACCCAGTACTTC.

This clonotype was seen more than once but under ten times. V is TRBV6-5 and J is TRBJ2-4; D is perhaps TRBD2 (6 bases). From germline, CDR1 is MNHEY and CDR2 SVGAGI. CDR3 length: 15 residues. Trimming took 3 bases from V and 8 from J, leaving 17 bases between them. The CDR3 region has the DNA TGTGCCAGCAGTTATAGCGGCCCCCCGGGTTACATTCAGTACTTC. Amino acid sequence: CASSYSGPPGYIQYF.

This clonotype turned up a few times. The rearrangement joins TRBV18 to TRBJ2-1, with D perhaps matching TRBD1 (6 bases). This CDR3 contains 15 residues. Germline CDR1 KGHSH, CDR2 LQKENI. V was clipped by 4 bases and J by 8 bases, with 18 bases between them. The CDR3 sequence: CASSQDSPLRDEQFF. CDR3 nucleotide sequence: TGTGCCAGCTCACAGGACAGTCCTTTAAGGGATGAGCAGTTCTTC.

This chain connects TRBV28 to TRBJ2-7; D uncertain. Trimming stripped 6 bases from V and 1 base from J, with 10 bases between. The CDR3 runs to 13 residues. Germline V gives CDR1 MDHEN, CDR2 SYDVKM. In DNA form, the CDR3 reads TGTGCCAGCAGGACCGACAATTCCTACGAGCAGTACTTC. Protein product: CASRTDNSYEQYF.

V usage is TRBV2 and J usage is TRBJ2-5, with D unresolved. From germline, CDR1 is SNHLY and CDR2 FYNNEI. The CDR3 has 10 residues. Trimming stripped 9 bases from V and 0 bases from J, with 2 bases between. In DNA form, the CDR3 reads TGTGCCAGTAACCAAGAGACCCAGTACTTC. Its protein is CASNQETQYF.

This clonotype was recorded many times. This rearrangement joins TRBV5-1 to TRBJ2-7; no firm D call. V gave up 0 bases and J gave up 4 bases, with 11 bases separating them. The germline CDR1 and CDR2 sequences are SGHRS and YFSETQ. The CDR3 runs 14 residues. The CDR3 spells CASSLEESRYEQYF. In DNA form, the CDR3 reads TGCGCCAGCAGCTTGGAGGAATCACGATACGAGCAGTACTTC.

This chain uses TRBV7-2 with TRBJ1-2; D may be TRBD1 (6 bases). Germline values: CDR1 SGHTA, CDR2 FQGNSA. V lost 1 base to trimming and J lost 13 bases, with 19 bases between them. This CDR3 has 14 residues. The CDR3 DNA is TGTGCCAGCAGCTTAGTTCGGGGGGCCCAATATTGCACCTTC. As protein: CASSLVRGAQYCTF.

This clonotype appeared once. The J gene is TRBJ2-3, the V gene TRBV9, with TRBD2 matching 11 bases. The CDR3 has 17 amino acids. V lost 2 bases and J lost 2; bases outside the gene matches: 7. Germline values: CDR1 SGDLS, CDR2 YYNGEE. As DNA, the CDR3 is TGTGCCAGCAGCGTTAGCGGGAGGGCCCTTTCCACAGATACGCAGTATTTT. This sequence encodes CASSVSGRALSTDTQYF.

This clonotype was seen a few times. The chain joins TRBV27 to TRBJ1-4; no definite D call. V lost 2 bases to trimming and J lost 5 bases, with 9 bases between them. The CDR3 sequence is 14 residues long. In germline, CDR1 is MNHEY, CDR2 SMNVEV (reference sequence). The CDR3 DNA is TGTGCCAGCAGTTTAGGGCTTGAGAATGAAAAACTGTTTTTT. Amino acid sequence: CASSLGLENEKLFF. Filled out from reference TRBV27 and TRBJ1-4, the complete variable domain reads EAQVTQNPRYLITVTGKKLTVTCSQNMNHEYMSWYRQDPGLGLRQIYYSMNVEVTDKGDVPEGYKVSRKEKRNFPLILESPSPNQTSLYFCASSLGLENEKLFFGSGTQLSVL.

The sample holds many counts of this clonotype. J is TRBJ1-2 and V is TRBV6-1; 7 positions agree with TRBD1. Trimming took 4 bases from V and 7 from J; bases not matched to a gene: 9. This CDR3 comprises 14 residues. Germline V gene lookup returns CDR1 MNHNS and CDR2 SASEGT. Here the CDR3 reads CASSAGQVIGGYTF. CDR3 nucleotide sequence: TGTGCCAGCAGTGCAGGACAGGTCATTGGTGGCTACACCTTC.

CDR3 region: CAISAGLVARGYTF. The CDR3 DNA follows: TGTGCCATCAGTGCGGGACTCGTGGCGCGGGGCTACACCTTC. V usage is TRBV10-3 and J usage is TRBJ1-2, with a weak D call TRBD1 (5 bases). Germline lookup yields CDR1 ENHRY and CDR2 SYGVKD. Trimming stripped 4 bases from V and 8 bases from J, with 17 bases between. The CDR3 sequence is 14 residues long.

This clonotype was counted between two and nine times. This sequence joins TRBV5-1 and TRBJ2-1, with D hard to call. The CDR3 runs to 14 residues. The germline V gene has CDR1 SGHRS and CDR2 YFSETQ. The V end was cut by 0 bases, the J end by 9 bases, with 13 bases between. Here the CDR3 reads CASSLEVGSGEQFF. The DNA for the CDR3 is TGCGCCAGCAGCTTGGAGGTGGGATCGGGTGAGCAGTTCTTC.

The genes are TRBV5-4 and TRBJ2-7, with 9 nucleotides matching TRBD1. This CDR3 is 15 amino acids long. Trimming removed 0 bases from V and 4 bases from J; junction bases left unmatched: 5. Germline V gene data show CDR1 as SGHNT and CDR2 as YYREEE (reference sequence). As DNA, the CDR3 is TGTGCCAGCAGCTTGGACAGGGGGCCTGGGTACGAGCAGTACTTC. Its translation is CASSLDRGPGYEQYF.

This clonotype occurred many times. This chain links TRBV5-1 with TRBJ2-5; perhaps D is TRBD1 or TRBD2 (6 bases each). CDR1 is SGHRS and CDR2 is YFSETQ in the germline V gene. The germline V and J ends were trimmed by 10 bases and 5 bases, with 21 bases remaining between them. This CDR3 is 14 amino acids long. CDR3 nucleotides: TGCGCCTGCCGGCCGGGGCAGGGGAGGGAGACCCAGTACTTC. This sequence encodes CACRPGQGRETQYF. Supplemented by reference TRBV5-1 and TRBJ2-5, the full variable domain reads KAGVTQTPRYLIKTRGQQVTLSCSPISGHRSVSWYQQTPGQGLQFLFEYFSETQRNKGNFPGRFSGRQFSNSRSEMNVSTLELGDSALYLCACRPGQGRETQYFGPGTRLLVL.

This clonotype has a count of ten or more. The chain recombines TRBV11-1 with TRBJ2-7, with TRBD2 matching over 13 bases. The V gene end was trimmed by 2 bases and the J gene end by 2 bases; junction bases not matched to a gene: 18. The CDR3 spans 21 residues. Germline CDR1 and CDR2: SGHAT and FQDESV (reference sequence). CDR3 in amino acids: CASSLLGGAGTSGIPTYEQYF. For the CDR3, the DNA is TGTGCCAGCAGCTTATTAGGGGGGGCCGGGACTAGCGGGATTCCCACCTACGAGCAGTACTTC.